This TCR beta chain was observed in a study of CD4+ T cells in melanoma. Findings of the study overall: In melanoma, neoantigen-specific CD4+ T cells reportedly differed in differentiation state. A reported correlation linked neoantigen-specific CD4+ T cells to CD8+, macrophage and B cell function.

Generated by immunoSEQ multiplex PCR, the TCRdb table keeps only in-frame clones and is missing some. The table shows approximately 16,000 clones, with about 60% occurring only once. The CDR3 extends over 15 amino acids. Trimming took off 1 base at V and 6 bases at J, with 15 bases between the two ends. Germline lookup yields CDR1 SGHTA and CDR2 FQGTGA. Regarding this clone: The antigen remains unidentified.

The source is a human donor with melanoma. This chain uses TRBV7-3 with TRBJ1-2, with no clear D. Specimen: cells from a culture (not recorded whether cultured in vitro). As DNA, the CDR3 is TGTGCCAGCAGCTTAAATGGCAGAGAGTCGGATGGCTACACCTTC. Protein product: CASSLNGRESDGYTF.